What follows are 13 T cell receptor beta chains derived from one specimen sequenced in a study of blood T cells in healthy people across ages. Primers used in a second PCR of about 7 to 12 cycles were a sample-barcoded 5' primer and a J-beta primer mix. TCRdb redid the calling of the 5' RACE reads with MiXCR, one entry per CDR3 protein. Of some 1.7 million distinct CDR3 sequences in the sample, roughly 27% were seen once. Sequences were obtained from blood. The receptors originated from a woman younger than 45 in good health.

This clonotype was observed a single time. V usage is TRBV7-2 and J usage is TRBJ2-7, with a tentative D call TRBD1 (5 bases). The CDR3 sequence is 14 residues long. V gave up 5 bases and J gave up 7 bases, with 18 bases separating them. CDR1 SGHTA and CDR2 FQGNSA come from the germline V gene. CDR3 loop: CASSATRALGEQYF. In nucleotides, the CDR3 is TGTGCCAGCAGCGCGACCAGGGCCCTTGGAGAGCAGTACTTC.

The genes are TRBV5-1 and TRBJ1-2; D uncertain. V was trimmed by 2 bases and J by 3 bases, leaving 17 bases between them. Germline V gene sequence: CDR1 SGHRS, CDR2 YFSETQ. The CDR3 is 16 amino acids. The CDR3 coding sequence is TGCGCCAGCAGCTTTGACACCTCAAAAGAGTACTATGGCTACACCTTC. This encodes CASSFDTSKEYYGYTF.

The V call is TRBV20-1, the J call TRBJ2-5, with a weak D call TRBD2 (6 bases). CDR1 is DFQATT, CDR2 SNEGSKA, per germline (reference sequence). Trimming cost V 0 bases and J 5 bases, with 13 bases left between them. The CDR3 has 14 residues. The CDR3 is CSAREYTEGETQYF. As DNA, the CDR3 is TGCAGTGCTAGAGAGTATACGGAGGGGGAGACCCAGTACTTC.

This rearrangement joins TRBV4-2 to TRBJ2-3; D call uncertain. CDR1 is LGHNA, CDR2 YNFKEQ, per germline. The CDR3 extends over 15 amino acids. V lost 0 bases and J lost 5, with 12 bases in between. CDR3 residues: CASSQEPGLGDTQYF. The CDR3 DNA sequence: TGTGCCAGCAGCCAAGAGCCTGGCCTCGGAGATACGCAGTATTTT.

A remark on this clonotype: This may be a read error, as it is one base from a much larger clone. The V and J genes are TRBV20-1 and TRBJ2-7; no firm D call. Germline V gene sequence: CDR1 DFQATT, CDR2 SNEGSKA (reference sequence). The V and J ends lost 1 base and 6 bases respectively, with 10 bases between them. The CDR3 loop spans 12 amino acids. The CDR3 DNA sequence: TGCAGTGCTAGAGGCCCCGGATCCGAGCAGTACTTC. Its protein is CSARGPGSEQYF.

The chain has TRBV28 and TRBJ1-4, with D perhaps TRBD1 (5 bases). V gave up 4 bases and J gave up 7 bases, with 13 bases separating them. Germline V gives CDR1 MDHEN, CDR2 SYDVKM. This CDR3 is 14 amino acids long. In nucleotides, the CDR3 is TGTGCCAGCAGTTGGGGGGTAGGGATTGAAAAACTGTTTTTT. It yields the protein CASSWGVGIEKLFF.

This clonotype was recorded at least ten times. V usage is TRBV6-5 and J usage is TRBJ1-4; D is perhaps TRBD1 (6 bases). With 4 bases removed from V and 10 bases from J, the gap between germline ends came to 19 bases. CDR3 length: 15 residues. The germline V gene encodes CDR1 MNHEY and CDR2 SVGAGI. The CDR3 here is CASSFPATGRGKLFF. The CDR3, as DNA: TGTGCCAGCAGTTTCCCAGCTACAGGGAGGGGAAAACTGTTTTTT.

The chain joins TRBV5-5 to TRBJ1-2, with a tentative D call TRBD1 (6 bases). Germline V gene data show CDR1 as SGHKS and CDR2 as YYEKEE (reference sequence). CDR3 size: 15 residues. Between the trimmed V and J ends, which lost 2 bases and 5 bases, there was a span of 16 bases. CDR3 sequence reads: CASSLKVGGLYGYTF. CDR3 nucleotide sequence: TGTGCCAGCAGCTTAAAGGTCGGGGGCCTATATGGCTACACCTTC.

This clonotype was seen a handful of times. V and J are TRBV27 and TRBJ2-1, with 9 bases matching TRBD1. Germline CDR1 reads MNHEY; CDR2 reads SMNVEV (reference sequence). This CDR3 is 12 amino acids long. The J segment lost 8 bases and the V segment lost 8 bases, leaving 4 bases of the junction unmatched. DNA of the CDR3: TGTGCCAGCTTGGGACAGGGCGATGAGCAGTTCTTC. It codes for CASLGQGDEQFF.

With regard to this clonotype: Compared with germline, one end of the junction differs, possibly owing to a read error. The chain uses TRBV7-9 and TRBJ1-2; no definite D call. The V gene's germline CDR1 is SEHNR and CDR2 FQNEAQ (reference sequence). This CDR3 region has 14 residues. CDR3 nucleotides: TGTGTCAGCAGCTTAAACAATAGCCCCTATGGCTACACCTTC. Protein: CVSSLNNSPYGYTF.

This clonotype has ten or more counts. V and J are TRBV5-1 and TRBJ1-6; D unclear. The CDR3 sequence is 14 residues long. Trimming left V 6 bases short and J 10 bases short, with 17 bases between. Per germline, CDR1 SGHRS and CDR2 YFSETQ. CDR3 residues: CASTADAVESPLHF. CDR3 nucleotides: TGCGCCAGCACGGCAGATGCAGTTGAATCACCCCTCCACTTT.

This sequence joins TRBV15 and TRBJ2-1, with D possibly called TRBD1 or TRBD2 (6 bases each). With 4 bases removed from V and 6 bases from J, the gap between germline ends came to 28 bases. The CDR3 totals 19 residues. In germline, CDR1 is LNHNV, CDR2 YYDKDF (reference sequence). The CDR3 nucleotides are TGTGCCACCAGCACCAGCCCTAGGGGGGAAATCGCTGCATTCAATGAGCAGTTCTTC. Residues: CATSTSPRGEIAAFNEQFF. Full variable domain (rest looked up from reference TRBV15 and TRBJ2-1): DAMVIQNPRYQVTQFGKPVTLSCSQTLNHNVMYWYQQKSSQAPKLLFHYYDKDFNNEADTPDNFQSRRPNTSFCFLDIRSPGLGDTAMYLCATSTSPRGEIAAFNEQFFGPGTRLTVL.

The chain links TRBV30 to TRBJ2-7, with D unresolved. V lost 3 bases and J 4 bases, leaving 10 bases between the germline ends. The CDR3 covers 12 residues. The germline V gene has CDR1 GTSNPN and CDR2 SVGIG (reference sequence). Here the CDR3 DNA reads TGTGCCTGGAGCGGAAATGTTTACGAGCAGTACTTC. This sequence encodes CAWSGNVYEQYF.